The entry below gives a single T cell receptor (beta chain) sequence along with its context. The sample comes from a study of technical replicates of blood from four donors. The assay was immunoSEQ multiplex PCR, and TCRdb's table has in-frame clones only and misses some. The table lists some 84,000 clones, more than 85% of them singletons. This CDR3 comprises 13 residues. The trim removed 3 bases at V and 9 bases at J, leaving 5 bases unmatched. In germline, CDR1 is LGHNA, CDR2 YSLEER. The TCR sequence derives from a human donor in good health. The sequencing input was T cells isolated from PBMCs. This chain joins TRBV4-3 and TRBJ2-1; 7 nucleotides agree with TRBD1. The CDR3 spells CASSHYRGPEQFF. DNA of the CDR3: TGCGCCAGCAGCCATTACAGGGGACCTGAGCAGTTCTTC.